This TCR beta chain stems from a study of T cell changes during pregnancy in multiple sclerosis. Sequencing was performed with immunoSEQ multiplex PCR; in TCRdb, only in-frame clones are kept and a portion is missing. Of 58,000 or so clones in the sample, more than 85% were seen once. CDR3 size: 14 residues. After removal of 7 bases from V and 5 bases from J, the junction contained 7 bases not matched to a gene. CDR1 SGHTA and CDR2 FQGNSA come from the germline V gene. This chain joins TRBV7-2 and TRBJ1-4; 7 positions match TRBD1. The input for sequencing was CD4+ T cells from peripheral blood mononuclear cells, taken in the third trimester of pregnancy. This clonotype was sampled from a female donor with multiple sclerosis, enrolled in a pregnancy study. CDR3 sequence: CASTRQGHNEKLFF. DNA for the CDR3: TGTGCCAGCACCCGACAGGGACACAATGAAAAACTGTTTTTT. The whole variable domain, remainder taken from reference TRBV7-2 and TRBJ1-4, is GAGVSQSPSNKVTEKGKDVELRCDPISGHTALYWYRQSLGQGLEFLIYFQGNSAPDKSGLPSDRFSAERTGGSVSTLTIQRTQQEDSAVYLCASTRQGHNEKLFFGSGTQLSVL.